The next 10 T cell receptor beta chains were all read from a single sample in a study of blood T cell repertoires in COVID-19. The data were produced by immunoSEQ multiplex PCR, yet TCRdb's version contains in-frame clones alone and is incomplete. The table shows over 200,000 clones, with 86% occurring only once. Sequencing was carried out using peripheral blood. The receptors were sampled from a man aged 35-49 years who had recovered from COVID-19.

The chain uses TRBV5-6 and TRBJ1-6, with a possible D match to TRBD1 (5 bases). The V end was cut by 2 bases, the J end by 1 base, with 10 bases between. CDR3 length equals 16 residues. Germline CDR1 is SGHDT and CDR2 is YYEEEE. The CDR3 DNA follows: TGTGCCAGCAGCTTAGTCGGGGGGTCCTATAATTCACCCCTCCACTTT. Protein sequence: CASSLVGGSYNSPLHF. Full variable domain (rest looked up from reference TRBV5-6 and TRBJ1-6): DAGVTQSPTHLIKTRGQQVTLRCSPKSGHDTVSWYQQALGQGPQFIFQYYEEEERQRGNFPDRFSGHQFPNYSSELNVNALLLGDSALYLCASSLVGGSYNSPLHFGNGTRLTVT.

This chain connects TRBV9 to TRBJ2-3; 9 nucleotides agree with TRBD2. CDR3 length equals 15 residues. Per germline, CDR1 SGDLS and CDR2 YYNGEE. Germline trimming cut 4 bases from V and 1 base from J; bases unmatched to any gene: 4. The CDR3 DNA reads TGTGCCAGCAGCCCCAGGACTAGCGGCACAGATACGCAGTATTTT. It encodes CASSPRTSGTDTQYF.

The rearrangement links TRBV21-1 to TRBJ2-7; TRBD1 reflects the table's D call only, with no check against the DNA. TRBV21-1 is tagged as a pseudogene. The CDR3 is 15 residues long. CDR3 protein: CASEIGDRGRTGQYF. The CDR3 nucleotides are TGTGCCAGTGAGATCGGTGACAGGGGGCGAACAGGCCAGTACTTC.

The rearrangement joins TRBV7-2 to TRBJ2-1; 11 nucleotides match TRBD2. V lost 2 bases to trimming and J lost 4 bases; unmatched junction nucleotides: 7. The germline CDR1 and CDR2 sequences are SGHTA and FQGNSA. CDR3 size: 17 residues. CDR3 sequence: CASSLRTGTSGYNEQFF. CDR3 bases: TGTGCCAGCAGCTTAAGGACCGGGACTAGCGGTTACAATGAGCAGTTCTTC. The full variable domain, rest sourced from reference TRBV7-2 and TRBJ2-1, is GAGVSQSPSNKVTEKGKDVELRCDPISGHTALYWYRQSLGQGLEFLIYFQGNSAPDKSGLPSDRFSAERTGGSVSTLTIQRTQQEDSAVYLCASSLRTGTSGYNEQFFGPGTRLTVL.

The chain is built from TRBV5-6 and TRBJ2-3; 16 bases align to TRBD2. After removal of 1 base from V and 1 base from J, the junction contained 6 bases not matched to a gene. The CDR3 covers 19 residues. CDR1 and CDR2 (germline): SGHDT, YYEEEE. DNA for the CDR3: TGTGCCAGCAGCTTGATGGGACTAGCGGGAGGGCGGGGCACAGATACGCAGTATTTT. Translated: CASSLMGLAGGRGTDTQYF.

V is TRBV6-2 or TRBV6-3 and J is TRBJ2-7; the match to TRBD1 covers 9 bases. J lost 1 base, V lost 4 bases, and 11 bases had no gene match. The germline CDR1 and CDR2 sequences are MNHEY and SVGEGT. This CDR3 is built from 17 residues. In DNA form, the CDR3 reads TGTGCCAGCAGTTCCCAGGCGGGACAGGGTGAGTCCTACGAGCAGTACTTC. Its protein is CASSSQAGQGESYEQYF.

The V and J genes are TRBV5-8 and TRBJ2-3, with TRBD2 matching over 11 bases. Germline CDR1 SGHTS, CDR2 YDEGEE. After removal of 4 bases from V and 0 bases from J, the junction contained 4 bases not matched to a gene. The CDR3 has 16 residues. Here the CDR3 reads CASSPIAGGSTDTQYF. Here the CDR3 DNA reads TGTGCCAGCAGCCCCATAGCGGGGGGGAGCACAGATACGCAGTATTTT.

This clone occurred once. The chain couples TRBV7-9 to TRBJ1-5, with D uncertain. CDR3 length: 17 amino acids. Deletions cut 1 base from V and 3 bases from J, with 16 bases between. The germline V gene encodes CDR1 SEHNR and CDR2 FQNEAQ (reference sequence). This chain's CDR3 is CASSLGRFGEPNQPQHF. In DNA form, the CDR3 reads TGTGCCAGCAGCTTAGGGCGGTTTGGGGAGCCCAATCAGCCCCAGCATTTT. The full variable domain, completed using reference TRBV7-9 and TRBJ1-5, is DTGVSQNPRHKITKRGQNVTFRCDPISEHNRLYWYRQTLGQGPEFLTYFQNEAQLEKSRLLSDRFSAERPKGSFSTLEIQRTEQGDSAMYLCASSLGRFGEPNQPQHFGDGTRLSIL.

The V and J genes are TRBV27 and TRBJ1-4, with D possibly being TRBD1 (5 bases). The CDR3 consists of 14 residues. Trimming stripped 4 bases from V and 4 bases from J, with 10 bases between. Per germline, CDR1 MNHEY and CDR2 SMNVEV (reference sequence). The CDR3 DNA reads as TGTGCCAGCAGTTGGTCCCAGGGTAATGAAAAACTGTTTTTT. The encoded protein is CASSWSQGNEKLFF.

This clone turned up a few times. The CDR3 loop is CASSLARQGDYEQYF. DNA for the CDR3: TGTGCCAGCAGCTTAGCGCGACAGGGGGACTACGAGCAGTACTTC. This chain links TRBV7-9 with TRBJ2-7; 9 bases are a match to TRBD1. The CDR3 consists of 15 residues. V was pared by 0 bases and J by 3 bases, with 3 bases of the junction left unmatched. Germline CDR1 is SEHNR and CDR2 is FQNEAQ (reference sequence).